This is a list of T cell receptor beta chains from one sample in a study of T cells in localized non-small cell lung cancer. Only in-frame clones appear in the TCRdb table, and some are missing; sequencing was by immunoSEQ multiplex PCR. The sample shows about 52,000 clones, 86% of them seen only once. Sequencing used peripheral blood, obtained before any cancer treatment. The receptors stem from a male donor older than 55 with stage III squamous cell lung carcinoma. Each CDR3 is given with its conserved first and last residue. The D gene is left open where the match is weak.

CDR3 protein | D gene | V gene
CASRMDRAGGYTF | TRBD1 | TRBV19
CASSKAEGICTDTQYF | NA | TRBV21-1
CASSEGQGPWQPQHF | TRBD1 | TRBV7-2
CASSLNLRGEQYF | NA | TRBV11-3
CAWSRQGGSPLHF | TRBD1 | TRBV30
CASNLLVLSIDGYTF | NA | TRBV7-2
CASSIAIERPYEQYF | NA | TRBV19
CASSRQGRYGYTF | TRBD1 | TRBV27
CASSPPGGFDTIYF | NA | TRBV18
CASSYNAHARTNYGYTF | NA | TRBV11-2
CASSQEERDYEQYF | NA | TRBV4-2
CASSQGKGVETQYF | NA | TRBV14
CASISWDYSGNTIYF | NA | TRBV19
CASSLGLGVPETQYF | NA | TRBV5-4
CASSLRGMEALVYGYTF | NA | TRBV7-9
CASRERAGGSGANVLTF | TRBD2 | TRBV19
CASSDRGSDGYTF | TRBD1 | TRBV18
CASSYSILRAVYEQYF | NA | TRBV6-5
CASTVDTPESGELFF | NA | TRBV7-9
CASSVQLADTGELFF | TRBD2 | TRBV9
CASRWREETQYF | NA | TRBV5-1
CASEGPYSTDTQYF | NA | TRBV6-1
CASSTPGGRGEQFF | NA | TRBV7-9
CASSLHMVGLGANTGELFF | NA | TRBV7-9
CASSLAGQNYGYTF | NA | TRBV6-5
CASTRVVVGGTEAFF | NA | TRBV6-5
CASSVQGAEGYTF | TRBD1 | TRBV9
CASSLGGVSPSETQYF | NA | TRBV7-2
CASSVQDRGTDTQYF | TRBD1 | TRBV2
CASSPPRLGRETQYF | NA | TRBV18
CASSVSSGDTIYF | NA | TRBV9
CASDRVGSSYNEQFF | TRBD1 | TRBV2
CSVEREGGTDTQYF | TRBD2 | TRBV29-1
CSVLHNEQFF | NA | TRBV29-1
CASSLEAGPYGYTF | NA | TRBV5-1
CASSGTSSNQPQHF | NA | TRBV2
CASSQGTISRGTEAFF | NA | TRBV4-2
CASSPARPGSYEQYF | NA | TRBV7-6
CASSLDPQGEQYF | NA | TRBV11-2
CASSNRGYGYTF | NA | TRBV4-2
CASSLEASGGQYF | TRBD2 | TRBV11-2
CATRAGLGLGEDTQYF | NA | TRBV15
CASSIGGGQGTDTQYF | TRBD1 | TRBV19
CASSLGQGNSPLHF | NA | TRBV5-1
CASGLVISRVGGTQYF | NA | TRBV12-5